A single sample is the source of the 16 T cell receptor beta chains below, sequenced in a study of cytomegalovirus exposure and HLA in healthy donors. PCR employed 60 Vbeta and 13 Jbeta primers. Clones were sequenced by immunoSEQ multiplex PCR, and TCRdb holds only the in-frame ones, with some missing. The sample data list 70,000 to 80,000 clones. The sequenced material came from PBMCs. Receptor source: a man in his forties or fifties in good health and CMV-seronegative.

This chain links TRBV5-1 with TRBJ2-5; D unresolved. Deletions cut 4 bases from V and 1 base from J, with 5 bases between. The CDR3 totals 12 residues. Germline CDR1 reads SGHRS; CDR2 reads YFSETQ. CDR3 amino acids: CASSGSQETQYF. The CDR3 region has the DNA TGCGCCAGCAGCGGCAGCCAAGAGACCCAGTACTTC.

The chain employs TRBV23-1 and TRBJ2-7; possibly TRBD1 for D (7 bases). TRBV23-1 is an ORF, with its function uncertain. This CDR3 region has 16 residues. Trimming took 0 bases from V and 0 from J, leaving 12 bases between them. The chain's CDR3 is CASSQSARGDSYEQYF. The DNA for the CDR3 is TGCGCCAGCAGTCAATCGGCCAGGGGGGACTCCTACGAGCAGTACTTC.

The rearrangement uses TRBV7-9 and TRBJ2-7; 10 bases line up with TRBD2. J gave up 2 bases and V 5 bases, and 6 bases lay outside the gene matches. Germline CDR1 reads SEHNR; CDR2 reads FQNEAQ (reference sequence). The CDR3 sequence is 15 residues long. The CDR3 region is CASSPALAGPYEQYF. The DNA of the CDR3 is TGTGCCAGCAGCCCCGCACTAGCGGGACCCTACGAGCAGTACTTC. The whole variable domain, remainder taken from reference TRBV7-9 and TRBJ2-7, is DTGVSQNPRHKITKRGQNVTFRCDPISEHNRLYWYRQTLGQGPEFLTYFQNEAQLEKSRLLSDRFSAERPKGSFSTLEIQRTEQGDSAMYLCASSPALAGPYEQYFGPGTRLTVT.

V usage is TRBV2 and J usage is TRBJ1-4; TRBD1 agrees at 7 bases. CDR3 length equals 14 residues. Germline trimming cut 2 bases from V and 10 bases from J; bases unmatched to any gene: 7. Germline V gene sequence: CDR1 SNHLY, CDR2 FYNNEI. The CDR3 nucleotides are TGTGCCAGCAGTGAACTGGACAGGAACGGAAAACTGTTTTTT. Encoded protein: CASSELDRNGKLFF.

J is TRBJ2-1 and V is TRBV19, with D maybe TRBD1 (6 bases). Germline V gives CDR1 LNHDA, CDR2 SQIVND (reference sequence). There are 13 residues in the CDR3. Deletions cut 5 bases from V and 4 bases from J, with 9 bases between. In DNA, the CDR3 is TGTGCCAGTAGTGTCGGACAGTACAATGAGCAGTTCTTC. Amino acids: CASSVGQYNEQFF.

V and J are TRBV6-5 and TRBJ2-3, with 12 nucleotides matching TRBD2. The CDR3 length is 14 residues. V lost 4 bases to trimming and J lost 5 bases; unmatched junction nucleotides: 1. CDR1 is MNHEY, CDR2 SVGAGI, per germline. CDR3: CASSWTSGVDTQYF. The CDR3 region has the DNA TGTGCCAGCAGTTGGACTAGCGGGGTAGATACGCAGTATTTT.

The rearrangement joins TRBV7-9 to TRBJ2-5; 9 nucleotides line up with TRBD2. The germline V gene has CDR1 SEHNR and CDR2 FQNEAQ (reference sequence). This CDR3 is 14 amino acids long. V trimming: 8 bases; J trimming: 4 bases; junction bases outside the gene matches: 8. The CDR3 spells CASEGGGAGETQYF. In DNA, the CDR3 is TGTGCCAGCGAGGGCGGGGGGGCCGGAGAGACCCAGTACTTC.

V is TRBV5-1 and J is TRBJ2-2, with D perhaps TRBD1 (6 bases). V lost 4 bases and J 5 bases, leaving 15 bases between the germline ends. This CDR3 has 15 amino acids. Germline CDR1 is SGHRS and CDR2 is YFSETQ. CDR3 DNA: TGCGCCAGCAGCAGCGGCACCCAGGGGACCGGGGAGCTGTTTTTT. As protein: CASSSGTQGTGELFF.

The rearrangement links TRBV28 to TRBJ2-3, with a tentative D call TRBD1 (5 bases). The CDR3 length is 13 residues. The germline CDR1 and CDR2 sequences are MDHEN and SYDVKM. With 7 bases removed from V and 0 bases from J, the gap between germline ends came to 8 bases. CDR3 loop: CASKGASTDTQYF. The CDR3 bases are TGTGCCAGCAAAGGGGCTAGCACAGATACGCAGTATTTT. Drawing the rest from reference TRBV28 and TRBJ2-3, the complete variable domain is DVKVTQSSRYLVKRTGEKVFLECVQDMDHENMFWYRQDPGLGLRLIYFSYDVKMKEKGDIPEGYSVSREKKERFSLILESASTNQTSMYLCASKGASTDTQYFGPGTRLTVL.

The CDR3 loop reads CASRDTGGTQPQHF. The CDR3 region has the DNA TGTGCCAGCAGAGATACAGGGGGCACTCAGCCCCAGCATTTT. V and J are TRBV7-8 and TRBJ1-5; TRBD1 aligns across 9 bases. Trimming removed 6 bases from V and 6 bases from J; junction bases left unmatched: 6. The CDR3 contains 14 residues. Germline CDR1 SGHVS, CDR2 FQNEAQ.

The chain links TRBV28 to TRBJ1-2; no definite D call. V lost 1 base to trimming and J lost 7 bases, with 22 bases between them. Germline V lookup: CDR1 MDHEN, CDR2 SYDVKM. The CDR3 runs 17 residues. The chain's CDR3 is CASSLSESRWSDGGYTF. The CDR3 region has the DNA TGTGCCAGCAGTTTATCGGAAAGTCGATGGAGTGACGGTGGCTACACCTTC.

The rearrangement uses TRBV11-2 and TRBJ2-1; 15 bases align to TRBD2. This CDR3 has 16 amino acids. Trimming removed 3 bases from V and 7 bases from J; junction bases left unmatched: 4. Germline V lookup: CDR1 SGHAT, CDR2 FQNNGV. Here the CDR3 DNA reads TGTGCCAGCAGCTTTCGGACTAGCGGGGGGGCGAATGAGCAGTTCTTC. Its protein is CASSFRTSGGANEQFF.

CDR3 loop: CASSKTAFNFNEQFF. DNA for the CDR3: TGTGCCAGCAGTAAGACAGCCTTTAATTTCAATGAGCAGTTCTTC. The chain couples TRBV6-5 to TRBJ2-1; maybe TRBD1 (5 bases). Trimming removed 5 bases from V and 6 bases from J, with 17 bases in between. The CDR3 length is 15 residues. The V gene's germline CDR1 is MNHEY and CDR2 SVGAGI.

This chain links TRBV27 with TRBJ1-5; D possibly corresponds to TRBD1 (6 bases). Trimming cost V 3 bases and J 7 bases, with 13 bases left between them. Germline CDR1 and CDR2: MNHEY and SMNVEV (reference sequence). The length of the CDR3 is 14 residues. Here the CDR3 reads CASSLNRVGQPQHF. CDR3 DNA sequence: TGTGCCAGCAGTTTGAACAGGGTTGGGCAGCCCCAGCATTTT.

This chain joins TRBV30 and TRBJ2-5; maybe TRBD1 (6 bases). V lost 3 bases and J lost 7, with 12 bases in between. The CDR3 is made up of 12 amino acids. In germline, CDR1 is GTSNPN, CDR2 SVGIG (reference sequence). The CDR3, as DNA: TGTGCCTGGAGAGGGGGTTTTGGGACCCAGTACTTC. Amino acid sequence: CAWRGGFGTQYF. The complete variable domain, with remaining parts taken from reference TRBV30 and TRBJ2-5, reads SQTIHQWPATLVQPVGSPLSLECTVEGTSNPNLYWYRQAAGRGLQLLFYSVGIGQISSEVPQNLSASRPQDRQFILSSKKLLLSDSGFYLCAWRGGFGTQYFGPGTRLLVL.

This sequence joins TRBV19 and TRBJ2-1; TRBD1 agrees at 9 bases. The CDR3 is 15 residues long. V lost 8 bases to trimming and J lost 3 bases; unmatched junction nucleotides: 8. Germline values: CDR1 LNHDA, CDR2 SQIVND (reference sequence). CDR3 loop: CASGPTGQGYNEQFF. CDR3 in DNA: TGTGCCAGTGGCCCTACGGGACAGGGCTACAATGAGCAGTTCTTC. The variable domain in full, with the rest retrieved from reference TRBV19 and TRBJ2-1, is DGGITQSPKYLFRKEGQNVTLSCEQNLNHDAMYWYRQDPGQGLRLIYYSQIVNDFQKGDIAEGYSVSREKKESFPLTVTSAQKNPTAFYLCASGPTGQGYNEQFFGPGTRLTVL.